Given below is one TCR beta chain in context. The sample comes from a study of T cell changes during pregnancy in multiple sclerosis. Assay: immunoSEQ multiplex PCR; the TCRdb copy retains only in-frame clones and omits some. Of more than 80,000 clones in the sample, about nine tenths are singletons; the top ten hold 3.5%. There are 14 residues in the CDR3. Germline assignment: CDR1 SGHDT and CDR2 YYEEEE. V lost 3 bases and J 7 bases, leaving 13 bases between the germline ends. The clonotype comes from a female donor in good health, serving as a control in a pregnancy study. Some clones in this sample may be carry-over from other donors' samples. This chain links TRBV5-6 with TRBJ1-4, with a weak D call TRBD1 (6 bases). This sample comprised PBMCs, obtained in the first trimester of pregnancy. The CDR3: CASSSQPRGEKLFF. As DNA, the CDR3 is TGTGCCAGCAGCTCCCAACCCAGGGGTGAAAAACTGTTTTTT. The whole variable domain, filled in from reference TRBV5-6 and TRBJ1-4, reads DAGVTQSPTHLIKTRGQQVTLRCSPKSGHDTVSWYQQALGQGPQFIFQYYEEEERQRGNFPDRFSGHQFPNYSSELNVNALLLGDSALYLCASSSQPRGEKLFFGSGTQLSVL.